The present entry profiles one T cell receptor beta chain with its context. The record originates from a study of T-cell memory formation after mild COVID-19. The CDR3 loop spans 16 amino acids. V dropped 6 bases and J dropped 3 bases, with 20 bases sitting between them. Per germline, CDR1 SEHNR and CDR2 FQNEAQ (reference sequence). TCRdb analysed the 5' RACE reads with MiXCR anew, one entry per CDR3 protein. This sample has about 470,000 distinct CDR3 sequences, with roughly 25% found just once. V gene TRBV7-9 combines with J gene TRBJ1-2, with D possibly being TRBD1 (6 bases). Specimen: PBMCs or a T cell subset sorted from them (not recorded which). The source of this sequence is an adult woman who had mild COVID-19 (a few samples of this study predate the infection). Cell type and time point are not known. The CDR3, as DNA: TGTGCCAGCAGTTCCACCCTCAGTAAGGGGGACTATGGCTACACCTTC. It specifies CASSSTLSKGDYGYTF.